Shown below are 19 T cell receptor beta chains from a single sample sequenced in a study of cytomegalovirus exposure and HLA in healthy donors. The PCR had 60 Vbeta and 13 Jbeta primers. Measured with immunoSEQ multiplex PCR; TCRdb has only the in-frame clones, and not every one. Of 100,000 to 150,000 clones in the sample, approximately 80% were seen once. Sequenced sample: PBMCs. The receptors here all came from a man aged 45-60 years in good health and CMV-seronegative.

In DNA, the CDR3 is TGTGCCAGCATCCAGGAGGCTAGCGGGTCCTACAATGAGCAGTTCTTC. It specifies CASIQEASGSYNEQFF. The genes are TRBV5-5 and TRBJ2-1, with TRBD2 matching 8 bases. The V segment lost 6 bases and the J segment 1 base; nucleotides outside the gene matches: 9. Germline V lookup: CDR1 SGHKS, CDR2 YYEKEE (reference sequence). The CDR3 contains 16 residues. The entire variable domain, with the rest obtained from reference TRBV5-5 and TRBJ2-1, is as follows: DAGVTQSPTHLIKTRGQQVTLRCSPISGHKSVSWYQQVLGQGPQFIFQYYEKEERGRGNFPDRFSARQFPNYSSELNVNALLLGDSALYLCASIQEASGSYNEQFFGPGTRLTVL.

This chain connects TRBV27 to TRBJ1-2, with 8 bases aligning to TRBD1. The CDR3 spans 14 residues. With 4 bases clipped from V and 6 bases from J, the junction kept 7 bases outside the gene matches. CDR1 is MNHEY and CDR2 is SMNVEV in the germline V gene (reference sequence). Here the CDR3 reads CASSSLRQGHGYTF. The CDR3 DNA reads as TGTGCCAGCAGTTCCTTGAGACAGGGGCATGGCTACACCTTC.

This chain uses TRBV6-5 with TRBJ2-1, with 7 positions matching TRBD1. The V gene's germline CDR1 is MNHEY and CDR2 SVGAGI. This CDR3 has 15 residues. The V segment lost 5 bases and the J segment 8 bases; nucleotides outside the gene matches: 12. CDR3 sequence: CASSRPGQKRDEQFF. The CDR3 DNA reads TGTGCCAGCAGTAGACCGGGACAGAAGAGGGATGAGCAGTTCTTC.

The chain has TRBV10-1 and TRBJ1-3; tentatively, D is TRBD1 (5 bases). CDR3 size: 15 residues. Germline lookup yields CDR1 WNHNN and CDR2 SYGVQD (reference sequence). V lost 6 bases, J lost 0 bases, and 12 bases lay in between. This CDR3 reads CASRSDSPSGNTIYF. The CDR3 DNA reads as TGCGCCAGCAGGTCTGACAGCCCCTCTGGAAACACCATATATTTT.

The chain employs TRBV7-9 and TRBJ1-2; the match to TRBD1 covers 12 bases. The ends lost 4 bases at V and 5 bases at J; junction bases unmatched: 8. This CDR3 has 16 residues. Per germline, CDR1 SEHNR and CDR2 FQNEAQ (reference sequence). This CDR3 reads CASSSAPGQGAYGYTF. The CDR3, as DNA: TGTGCCAGCAGCTCAGCACCGGGACAGGGGGCTTATGGCTACACCTTC.

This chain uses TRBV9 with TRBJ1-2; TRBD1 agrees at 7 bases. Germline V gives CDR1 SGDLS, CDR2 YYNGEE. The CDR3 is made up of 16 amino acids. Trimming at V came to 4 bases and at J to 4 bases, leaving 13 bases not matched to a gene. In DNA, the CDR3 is TGTGCCAGCAGCCAGCAAGCCGGGACAGAGTTCTATGGCTACACCTTC. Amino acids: CASSQQAGTEFYGYTF.

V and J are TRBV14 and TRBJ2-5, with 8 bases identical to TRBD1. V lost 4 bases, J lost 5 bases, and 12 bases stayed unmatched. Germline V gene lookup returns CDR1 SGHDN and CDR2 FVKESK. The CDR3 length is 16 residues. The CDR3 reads CASSPLTGASRETQYF. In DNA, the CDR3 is TGTGCCAGCAGCCCGCTGACAGGGGCCTCCAGGGAGACCCAGTACTTC.

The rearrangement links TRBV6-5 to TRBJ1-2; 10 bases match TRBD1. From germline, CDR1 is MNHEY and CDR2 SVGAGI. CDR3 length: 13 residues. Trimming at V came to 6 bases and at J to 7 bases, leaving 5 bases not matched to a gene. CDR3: CASRKTGGTGYTF. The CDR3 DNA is TGTGCCAGCAGAAAGACAGGGGGCACTGGCTACACCTTC.

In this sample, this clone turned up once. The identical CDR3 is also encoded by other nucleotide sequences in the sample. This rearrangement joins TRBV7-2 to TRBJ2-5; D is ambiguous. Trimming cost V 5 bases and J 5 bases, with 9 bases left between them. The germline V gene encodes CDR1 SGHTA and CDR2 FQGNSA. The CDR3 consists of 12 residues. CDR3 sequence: CASSPPRETQYF. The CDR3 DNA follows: TGTGCCAGCAGCCCTCCCAGGGAGACCCAGTACTTC.

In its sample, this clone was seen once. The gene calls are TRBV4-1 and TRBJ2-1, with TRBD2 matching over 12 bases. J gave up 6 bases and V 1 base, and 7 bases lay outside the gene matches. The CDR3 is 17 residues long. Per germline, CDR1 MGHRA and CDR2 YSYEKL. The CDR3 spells CASSQVILAGGSNEQFF. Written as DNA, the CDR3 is TGCGCCAGCAGCCAAGTCATACTAGCGGGGGGCAGCAATGAGCAGTTCTTC.

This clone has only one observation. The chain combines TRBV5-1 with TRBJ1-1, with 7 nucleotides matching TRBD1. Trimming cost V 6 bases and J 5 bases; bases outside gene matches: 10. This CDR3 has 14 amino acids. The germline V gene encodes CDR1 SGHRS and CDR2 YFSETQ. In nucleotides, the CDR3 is TGCGCCAGCAAGGCGACAGGGCTGGGGACTGAAGCTTTCTTT. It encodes CASKATGLGTEAFF.

Here the CDR3 DNA reads TGTGCCAGCACACTCCGAGGGGAAGCTTTCTTT. It translates to CASTLRGEAFF. The chain joins TRBV7-9 to TRBJ1-1; D is undetermined. V lost 7 bases and J lost 8, with 11 bases in between. The CDR3 length is 11 residues. CDR1 is SEHNR, CDR2 FQNEAQ, per germline (reference sequence).

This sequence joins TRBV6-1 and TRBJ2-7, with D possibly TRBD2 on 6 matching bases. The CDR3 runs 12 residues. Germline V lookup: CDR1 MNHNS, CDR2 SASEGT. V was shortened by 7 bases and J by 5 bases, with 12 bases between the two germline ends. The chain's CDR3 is CASTPSVNEQYF. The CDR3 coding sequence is TGTGCCAGCACGCCTAGCGTTAACGAGCAGTACTTC.

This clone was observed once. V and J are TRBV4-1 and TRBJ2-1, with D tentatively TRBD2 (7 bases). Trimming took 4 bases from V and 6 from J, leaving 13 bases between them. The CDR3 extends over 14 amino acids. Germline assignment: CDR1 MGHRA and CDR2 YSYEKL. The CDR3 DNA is TGCGCCAGCAGCCGCGGGGGCAACCTCAATGAGCAGTTCTTC. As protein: CASSRGGNLNEQFF.

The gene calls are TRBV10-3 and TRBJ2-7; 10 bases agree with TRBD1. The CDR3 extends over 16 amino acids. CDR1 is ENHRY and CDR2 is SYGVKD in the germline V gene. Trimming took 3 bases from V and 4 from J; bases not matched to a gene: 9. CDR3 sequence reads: CAISDPGGQGTYEQYF. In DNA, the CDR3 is TGTGCCATCAGTGATCCTGGGGGACAGGGGACGTACGAGCAGTACTTC.

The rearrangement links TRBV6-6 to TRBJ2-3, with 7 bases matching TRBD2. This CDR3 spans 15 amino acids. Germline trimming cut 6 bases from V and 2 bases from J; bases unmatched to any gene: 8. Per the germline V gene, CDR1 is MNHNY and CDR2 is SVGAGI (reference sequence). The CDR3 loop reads CASSQIAGVTDTQYF. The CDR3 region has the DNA TGTGCCAGCAGCCAAATAGCGGGCGTCACAGATACGCAGTATTTT.

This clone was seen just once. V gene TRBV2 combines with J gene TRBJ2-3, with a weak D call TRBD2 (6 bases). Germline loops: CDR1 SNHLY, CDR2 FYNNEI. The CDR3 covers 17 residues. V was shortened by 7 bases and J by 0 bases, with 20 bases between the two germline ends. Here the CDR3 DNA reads TGTGCCAGCATGGAGGACGGGAGACACACTAGCACAGATACGCAGTATTTT. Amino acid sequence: CASMEDGRHTSTDTQYF.

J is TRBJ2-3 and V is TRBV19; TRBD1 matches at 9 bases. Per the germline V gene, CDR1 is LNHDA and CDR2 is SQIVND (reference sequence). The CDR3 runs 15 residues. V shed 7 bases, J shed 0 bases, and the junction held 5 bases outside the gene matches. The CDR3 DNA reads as TGTGCCAGTACACAGGACAGGGGAAGCACAGATACGCAGTATTTT. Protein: CASTQDRGSTDTQYF.

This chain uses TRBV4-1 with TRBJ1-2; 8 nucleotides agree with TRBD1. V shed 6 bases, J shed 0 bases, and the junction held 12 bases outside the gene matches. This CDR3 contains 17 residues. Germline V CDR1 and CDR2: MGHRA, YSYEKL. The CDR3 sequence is CASSLLITGGSNYGYTF. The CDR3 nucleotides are TGCGCCAGCAGTCTACTGATAACAGGGGGTTCTAACTATGGCTACACCTTC.